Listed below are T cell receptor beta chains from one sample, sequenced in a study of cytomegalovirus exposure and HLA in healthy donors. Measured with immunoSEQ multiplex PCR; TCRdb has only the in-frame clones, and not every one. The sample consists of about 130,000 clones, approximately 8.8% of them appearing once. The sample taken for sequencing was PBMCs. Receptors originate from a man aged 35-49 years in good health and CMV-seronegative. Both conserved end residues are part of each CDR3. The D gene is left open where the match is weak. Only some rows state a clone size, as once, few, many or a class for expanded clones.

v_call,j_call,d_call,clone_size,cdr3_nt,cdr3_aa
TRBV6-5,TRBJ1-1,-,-,TGTGCCAGCAGTCAGGGCACTGAAGCTTTCTTT,CASSQGTEAFF
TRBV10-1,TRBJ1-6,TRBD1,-,TGCGCCAGCAGTGAGGGGGCAGGGGGCGAGCATAATTCACCCCTCCACTTT,CASSEGAGGEHNSPLHF
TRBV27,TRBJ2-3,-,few,TGTGCCAGCAGTTTTACTACAGGTTGGGATACGCAGTATTTT,CASSFTTGWDTQYF
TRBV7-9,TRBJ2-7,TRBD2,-,TGTGCCAGCAGTAGCGGGGGGGCGTCCTACGAGCAGTACTTC,CASSSGGASYEQYF
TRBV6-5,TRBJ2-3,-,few,TGTGCCAGCAGTTACTCGATCAGCGCAGATACGCAGTATTTT,CASSYSISADTQYF
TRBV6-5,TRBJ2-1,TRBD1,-,TGTGCCAGCAGACGGACAGGGAATGAGCAGTTCTTC,CASRRTGNEQFF
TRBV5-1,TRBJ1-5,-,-,TGCGCCAGCAGCCCTCGGTTGGGAGACAATCAGCCCCAGCATTTT,CASSPRLGDNQPQHF
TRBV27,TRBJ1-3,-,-,TGTGCCAGCAGTTTATCGTCAGGGACTCTGGAGGGAAACACCATATATTTT,CASSLSSGTLEGNTIYF
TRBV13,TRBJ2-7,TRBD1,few,TGTGCCAGCAGCACCAGACAGGGCCTCTCCTACGAGCAGTACTTC,CASSTRQGLSYEQYF
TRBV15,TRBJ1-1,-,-,TGTGCCACCAGCAGAGTTGAGGGAGATGGGACTAAAGCTTTCTTT,CATSRVEGDGTKAFF
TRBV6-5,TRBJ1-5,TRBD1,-,TGTGCCAGCAGTCCAGCGGACAGGGTGGGACAGCCCCAGCATTTT,CASSPADRVGQPQHF
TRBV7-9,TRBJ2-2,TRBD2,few,TGTGCCAGCAGCTTACGGACTAGCGGGGGGGCCTTTATCGGCGGGGAGCTGTTTTTT,CASSLRTSGGAFIGGELFF
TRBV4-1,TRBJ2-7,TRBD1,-,TGCGCCAGCAGCCAACAGACAGGGAACTACGAGCAGTACTTC,CASSQQTGNYEQYF
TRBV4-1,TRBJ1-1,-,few,TGCGCCAGCAGCCAAGATGGCAGGGGCAACACTGAAGCTTTCTTT,CASSQDGRGNTEAFF
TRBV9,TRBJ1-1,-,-,TGTGCCAGCAGCGGGGGGGTCGGAGGGAACACTGAAGCTTTCTTT,CASSGGVGGNTEAFF
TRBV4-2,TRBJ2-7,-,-,TGTGCCAGCAGCCAAGCCCCCAGGGGTCGGGACGAGCAGTACTTC,CASSQAPRGRDEQYF
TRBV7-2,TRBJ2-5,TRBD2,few,TGTGCCAGCAGCTTAGGGCCGGGGGGGCGAGAGACCCAGTACTTC,CASSLGPGGRETQYF
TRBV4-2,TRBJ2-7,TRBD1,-,TGTGCCAGCAGCCCAGTAACCCGGGACAGGGCCAACGAGCAGTACTTC,CASSPVTRDRANEQYF
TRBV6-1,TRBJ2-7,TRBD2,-,TGTGCCAGCAGTGAAACTAGCGGGGGGGCCCCCTACGAGCAGTACTTC,CASSETSGGAPYEQYF
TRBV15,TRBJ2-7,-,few,TGTGCCACCAGCAGAGGAGGCACCTACTCCTACGAGCAGTACTTC,CATSRGGTYSYEQYF
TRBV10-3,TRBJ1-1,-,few,TGTGCCATCAGTGAGTGGGGGGACCCTGGAGCGAACACTGAAGCTTTCTTT,CAISEWGDPGANTEAFF
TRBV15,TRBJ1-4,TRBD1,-,TGTGCCACCGAACGAGACAGGGGTGAAAAACTGTTTTTT,CATERDRGEKLFF
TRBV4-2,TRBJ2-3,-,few,TGTGCCAGCAGCCAAGATCGGGTCGAGGGTGAGCAGTATTTT,CASSQDRVEGEQYF
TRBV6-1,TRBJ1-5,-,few,TGTGCCAGCACAAACAGGGGCAATCAGCCCCAGCATTTT,CASTNRGNQPQHF
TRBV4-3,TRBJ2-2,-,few,TGCGCCAGCAGCCCCGGACAGTTACATCTCACCGGGGAGCTGTTTTTT,CASSPGQLHLTGELFF
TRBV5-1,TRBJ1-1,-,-,TGCGCCAGCAGCCCGGGACACATGAACACTGAAGCTTTCTTT,CASSPGHMNTEAFF
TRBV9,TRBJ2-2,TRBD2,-,TGTGCCAGCAGCCCGATGACTAGCGGGGCGTCCGGGGAGCTGTTTTTT,CASSPMTSGASGELFF
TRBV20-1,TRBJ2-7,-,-,TGCAGTCTTGGACAACCCTACGAGCAGTACTTC,CSLGQPYEQYF
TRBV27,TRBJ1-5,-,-,TGTGCCAGCAGTCCCTGGACATCCAGCAATCAGCCCCAGCATTTT,CASSPWTSSNQPQHF
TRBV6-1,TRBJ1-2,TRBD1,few,TGTGCCAGCCGAACAGAGGGGGCGTCTGGCTACACCTTC,CASRTEGASGYTF
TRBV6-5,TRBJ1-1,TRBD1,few,TGTGCCAGCAGTTACATAAGGGGGCGATCCGCTGAAGCTTTCTTT,CASSYIRGRSAEAFF
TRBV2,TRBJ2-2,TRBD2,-,TGTGCCAGCAGTTGGACTAGCGGGGGAGCCGGGGAGCTGTTTTTT,CASSWTSGGAGELFF
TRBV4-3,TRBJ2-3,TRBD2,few,TGCGCCAGCAGCCAAGATCTTGGTAGCGGGGGGCGCACAGATACGCAGTATTTT,CASSQDLGSGGRTDTQYF
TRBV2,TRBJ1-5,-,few,TGTGCCAGCAGTCCCCTGGGAGGAGACAATCAGCCCCAGCATTTT,CASSPLGGDNQPQHF
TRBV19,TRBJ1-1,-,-,TGTGCCAGTAGTATAGTGGAAAGGGGAACTGAAGCTTTCTTT,CASSIVERGTEAFF
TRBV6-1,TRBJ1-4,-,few,TGTGCCAGCAACAGGGCCCCTAATGAAAAACTGTTTTTT,CASNRAPNEKLFF
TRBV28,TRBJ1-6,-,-,TGTGCCAGCAGTCAACTCGACCCGACGGGGAATTCACCCCTCCACTTT,CASSQLDPTGNSPLHF
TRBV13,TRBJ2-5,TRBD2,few,TGTGCCAGCAGCTTAGCGGGACTAGCGGGCGAGACCCAGTACTTC,CASSLAGLAGETQYF
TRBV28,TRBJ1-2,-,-,TGTGCCAGCAGTACTTACAGGGATGTTAACTATGGCTACACCTTC,CASSTYRDVNYGYTF
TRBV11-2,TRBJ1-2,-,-,TGTGCCAGCAGCTTGGAGGGGAGCAATGGCTACACCTTC,CASSLEGSNGYTF
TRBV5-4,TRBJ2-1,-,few,TGTGCCAGCCGACTCGCTTCTCGGAATGAGCAGTTCTTC,CASRLASRNEQFF
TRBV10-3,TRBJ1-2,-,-,TGTGCCATCAGCCCGGACAGAGCAGGAACAGGTGGCTACACCTTC,CAISPDRAGTGGYTF
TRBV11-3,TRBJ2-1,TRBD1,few,TGTGCCAGCAGCCCTCGGACAGGGCCCAATGAGCAGTTCTTC,CASSPRTGPNEQFF
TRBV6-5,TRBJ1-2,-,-,TGTGCCAGCAGTTACTCTAGAGGGGGAGATGGCTACACCTTC,CASSYSRGGDGYTF